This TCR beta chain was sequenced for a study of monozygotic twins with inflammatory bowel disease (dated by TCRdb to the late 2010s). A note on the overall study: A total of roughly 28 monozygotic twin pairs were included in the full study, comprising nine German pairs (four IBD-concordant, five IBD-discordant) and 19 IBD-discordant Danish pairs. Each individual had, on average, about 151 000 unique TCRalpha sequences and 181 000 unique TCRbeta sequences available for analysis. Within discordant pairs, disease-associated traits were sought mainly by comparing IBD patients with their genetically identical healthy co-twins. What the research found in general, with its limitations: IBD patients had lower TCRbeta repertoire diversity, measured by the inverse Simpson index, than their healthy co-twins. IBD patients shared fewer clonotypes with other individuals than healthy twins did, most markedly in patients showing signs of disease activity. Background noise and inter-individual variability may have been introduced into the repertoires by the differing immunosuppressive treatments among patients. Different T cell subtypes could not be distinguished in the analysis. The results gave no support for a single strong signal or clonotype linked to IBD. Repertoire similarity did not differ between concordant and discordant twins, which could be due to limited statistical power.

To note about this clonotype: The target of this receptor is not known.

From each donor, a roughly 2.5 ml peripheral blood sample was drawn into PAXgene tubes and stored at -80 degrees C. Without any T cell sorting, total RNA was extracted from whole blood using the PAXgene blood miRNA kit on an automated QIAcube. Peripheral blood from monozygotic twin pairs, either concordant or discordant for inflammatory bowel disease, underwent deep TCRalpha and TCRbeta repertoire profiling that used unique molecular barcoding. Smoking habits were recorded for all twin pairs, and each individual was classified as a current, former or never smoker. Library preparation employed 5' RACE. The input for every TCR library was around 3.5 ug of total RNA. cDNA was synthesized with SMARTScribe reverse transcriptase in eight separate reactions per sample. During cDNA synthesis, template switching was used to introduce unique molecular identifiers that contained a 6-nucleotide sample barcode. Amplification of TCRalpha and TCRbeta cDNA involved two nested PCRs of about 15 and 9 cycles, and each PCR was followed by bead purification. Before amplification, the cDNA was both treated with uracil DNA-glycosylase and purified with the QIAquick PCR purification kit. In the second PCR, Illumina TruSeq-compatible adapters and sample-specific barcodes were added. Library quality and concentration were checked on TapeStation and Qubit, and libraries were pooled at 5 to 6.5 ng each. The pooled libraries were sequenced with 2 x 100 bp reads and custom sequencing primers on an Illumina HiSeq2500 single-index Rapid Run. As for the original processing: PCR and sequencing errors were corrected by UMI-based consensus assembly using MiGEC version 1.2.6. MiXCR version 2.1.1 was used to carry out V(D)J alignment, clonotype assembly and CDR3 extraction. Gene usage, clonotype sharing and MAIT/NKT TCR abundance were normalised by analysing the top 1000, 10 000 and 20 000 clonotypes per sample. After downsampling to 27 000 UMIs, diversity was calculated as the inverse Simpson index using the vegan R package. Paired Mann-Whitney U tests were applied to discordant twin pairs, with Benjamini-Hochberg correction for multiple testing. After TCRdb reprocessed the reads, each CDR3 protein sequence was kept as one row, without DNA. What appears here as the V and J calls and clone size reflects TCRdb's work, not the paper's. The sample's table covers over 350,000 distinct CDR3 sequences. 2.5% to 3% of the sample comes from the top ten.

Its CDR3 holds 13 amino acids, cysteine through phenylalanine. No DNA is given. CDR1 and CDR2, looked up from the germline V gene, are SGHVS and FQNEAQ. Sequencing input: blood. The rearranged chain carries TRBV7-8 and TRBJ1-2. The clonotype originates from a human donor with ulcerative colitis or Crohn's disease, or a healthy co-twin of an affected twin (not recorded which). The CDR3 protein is CASSSQANYGYTF.